The sequence of this T cell receptor beta chain was determined in a study of tissue T cells after allogeneic stem cell transplantation (dated by TCRdb to between 2021 and 2023). As for the study more broadly: When multiple samples of a tissue were available, H&E sections were reviewed by a pathologist, and samples with histologically apparent lymphocytes were prioritized for sequencing. Using research autopsies of patients with and without GVHD, plus mouse models of GVHD, the study profiled TCR beta repertoires across many tissues. The human part of the study was a prospective observational study with no blinding and no randomization. Paper-wide results and their limitations: Few T cell clones were found to be shared across patients, but shared repertoire signatures across patients were revealed in a tissue-specific fashion by motif-based clustering. In both patients and mice, T cells from blood and spleen covered only a limited part of the TCR repertoire found in tissues. A small and clinically heterogeneous patient cohort was studied, and sampling depth was acknowledged as a limitation. No blood samples were available for the non-GVHD comparator patients. The study did not determine which tissue TCRs were alloreactive or antigen-specific, and some clones might have been persisting host cells. Within patients, how anatomically similar the tissues were was a key factor in shaping TCR repertoire composition, regardless of disease or transplant status.

To prepare the library, the immunoSEQ multiplex PCR assay was applied. Adaptive Biotechnologies performed TCRbeta CDR3 sequencing at survey depth and reported CDR3 sequences, V/J genes, productive frequency, and template counts. Amplification of TCR beta CDR3 regions started from genomic DNA instead of RNA. Per the source publication's procedure: Jensen-Shannon divergence was used to quantify pairwise repertoire overlap between tissues, with a value of 1 indicating complete divergence and a value of 0 indicating identical repertoires. Tissues were clustered by single-linkage agglomerative hierarchical clustering of pairwise JSD values, and the clustering results were displayed as dendrograms. GLIPH2 was run on all patient samples with simulation_depth 1000, kmer_min_depth 3, cdr3_length_cutoff 8, keeping groups with more than two unique CDR3s. A standardized tissue-overlap score extrapolated Jaccard GLIPH-group overlap across patients to a standard repertoire size of 1000 clones. Linear mixed-effect models, with tissue as a fixed effect and individual as a random effect, were used to test how diversity related to clinical or experimental variables. TCRdb took this table from immuneACCESS and kept in-frame rearrangements with V and J called. Such tables lack part of the clones; where checked against another copy, unresolved V genes explain under half of the gap, and the rest is unexplained. V and J calls and clone size come straight from that table; D and trimming were deduced from the DNA. The sample yields about 24,000 clones; around four fifths were counted once. The ten largest clones represent around 7.2% of the sample.

According to the study, the label for this sample's time point signals: human tissue collected at research (rapid) autopsy. Three non-HCT comparator patients with other cancers, who had at least five GI tract samples and no known GI disease at death, were retrospectively selected. After a median post-mortem interval of about 9.1 hours, autopsy tissues were collected, including GI sites from esophagus to rectum, liver, skin, and lymphoid organs such as spleen. Each autopsy specimen was bisected, with one portion flash-frozen in liquid nitrogen and the remainder formalin-fixed, and the outer muscle layers of GI specimens were removed. Genomic DNA was extracted from frozen tissues using the Mag-Bind Blood & Tissue DNA HDQ 96 Kit on a Chemagic 360 or the DNeasy Blood & Tissue Kit. Because of concern about red blood cell contamination, extracted DNA was further purified using the Genomic DNA Clean & Concentrator-25 kit.

For CDR1 and CDR2, the germline V gene lists SGHDT and YYEEEE. The CDR3 contains 14 residues, cysteine and phenylalanine counted. Of the read, only the CDR3 DNA is kept; its 42 bases are in frame from base 1. V is pared back by 0 bases and J by 3 bases, with 10 bases lying between the germline termini. Points on this clone: It has no known antigen specificity. No per-base quality is available; no much larger clone lies one base away.

The receptor comes from a female donor aged 60 or older with lung cancer. The sequence is built from TRBV5-6 and TRBJ2-7; the D segment cannot be called with confidence. Sequenced here: tissue from the ileum, sampled at autopsy. The bases are TGTGCCAGCAGCTTGGGCACCACTATCTACGAGCAGTACTTC. Translated, this is CASSLGTTIYEQYF. Outside the CDR3, residues come from the reference TRBV5-6 and TRBJ2-7 proteins, so the full variable domain is: DAGVTQSPTHLIKTRGQQVTLRCSPKSGHDTVSWYQQALGQGPQFIFQYYEEEERQRGNFPDRFSGHQFPNYSSELNVNALLLGDSALYLCASSLGTTIYEQYFGPGTRLTVT.